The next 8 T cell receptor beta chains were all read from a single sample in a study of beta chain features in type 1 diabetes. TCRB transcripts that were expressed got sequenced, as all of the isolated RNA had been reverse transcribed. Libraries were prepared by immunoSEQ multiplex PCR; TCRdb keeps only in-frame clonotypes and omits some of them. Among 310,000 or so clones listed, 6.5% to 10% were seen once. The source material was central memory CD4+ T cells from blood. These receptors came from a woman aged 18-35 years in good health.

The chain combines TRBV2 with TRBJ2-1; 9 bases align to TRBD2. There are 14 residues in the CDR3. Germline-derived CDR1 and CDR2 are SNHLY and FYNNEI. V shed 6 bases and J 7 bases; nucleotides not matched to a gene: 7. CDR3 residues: CASRLSGSGNEQFF. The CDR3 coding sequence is TGTGCCAGCAGACTTAGCGGGAGCGGTAATGAGCAGTTCTTC. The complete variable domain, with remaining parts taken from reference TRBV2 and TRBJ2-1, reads EPEVTQTPSHQVTQMGQEVILRCVPISNHLYFYWYRQILGQKVEFLVSFYNNEISEKSEIFDDQFSVERPDGSNFTLKIRSTKLEDSAMYFCASRLSGSGNEQFFGPGTRLTVL.

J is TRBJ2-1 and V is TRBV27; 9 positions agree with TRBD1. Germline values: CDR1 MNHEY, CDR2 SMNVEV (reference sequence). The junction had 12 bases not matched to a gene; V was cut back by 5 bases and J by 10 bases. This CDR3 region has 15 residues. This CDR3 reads CASSKNPGQGREQFF. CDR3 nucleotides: TGTGCCAGCAGTAAAAACCCGGGACAGGGAAGGGAGCAGTTCTTC.

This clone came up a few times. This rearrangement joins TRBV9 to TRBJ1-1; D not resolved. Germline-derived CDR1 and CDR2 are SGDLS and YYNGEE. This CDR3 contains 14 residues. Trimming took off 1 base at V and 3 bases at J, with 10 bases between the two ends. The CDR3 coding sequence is TGTGCCAGCAGCGTAAAGTCCCTTGACACTGAAGCTTTCTTT. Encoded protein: CASSVKSLDTEAFF.

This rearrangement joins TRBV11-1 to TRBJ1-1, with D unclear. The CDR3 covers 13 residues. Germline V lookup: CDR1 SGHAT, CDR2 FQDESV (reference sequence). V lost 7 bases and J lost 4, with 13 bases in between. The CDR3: CASTNELSTEAFF. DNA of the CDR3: TGTGCCAGCACCAATGAGTTGAGCACTGAAGCTTTCTTT. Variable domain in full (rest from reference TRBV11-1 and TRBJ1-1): EAEVAQSPRYKITEKSQAVAFWCDPISGHATLYWYRQILGQGPELLVQFQDESVVDDSQLPKDRFSAERLKGVDSTLKIQPAELGDSAMYLCASTNELSTEAFFGQGTRLTVV.

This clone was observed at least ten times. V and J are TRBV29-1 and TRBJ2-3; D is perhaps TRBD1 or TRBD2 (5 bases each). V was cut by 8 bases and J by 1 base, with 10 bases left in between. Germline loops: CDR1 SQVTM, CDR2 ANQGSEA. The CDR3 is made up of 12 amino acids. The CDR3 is CSSGTGTDTQYF. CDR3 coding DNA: TGCAGCTCCGGGACGGGCACAGATACGCAGTATTTT.

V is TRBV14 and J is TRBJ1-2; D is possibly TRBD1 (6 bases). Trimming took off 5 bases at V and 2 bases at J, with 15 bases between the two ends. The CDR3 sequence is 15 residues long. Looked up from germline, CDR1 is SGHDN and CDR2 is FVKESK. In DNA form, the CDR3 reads TGTGCCAGCAGCTTGCAGGGGCGGTTAAACTATGGCTACACCTTC. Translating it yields CASSLQGRLNYGYTF.

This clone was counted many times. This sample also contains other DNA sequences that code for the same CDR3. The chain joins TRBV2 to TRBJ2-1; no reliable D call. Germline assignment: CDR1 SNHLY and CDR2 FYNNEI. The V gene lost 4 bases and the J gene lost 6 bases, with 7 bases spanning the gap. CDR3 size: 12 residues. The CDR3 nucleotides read TGTGCCAGCAGTGCCATATCCAATGAGCAGTTCTTC. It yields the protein CASSAISNEQFF.

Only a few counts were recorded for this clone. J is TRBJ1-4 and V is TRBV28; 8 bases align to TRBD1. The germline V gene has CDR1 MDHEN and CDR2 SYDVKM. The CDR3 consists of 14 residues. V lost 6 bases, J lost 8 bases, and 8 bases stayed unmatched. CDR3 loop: CASRAWTGNEKLFF. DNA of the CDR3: TGTGCCAGCAGGGCTTGGACAGGGAACGAAAAACTGTTTTTT.